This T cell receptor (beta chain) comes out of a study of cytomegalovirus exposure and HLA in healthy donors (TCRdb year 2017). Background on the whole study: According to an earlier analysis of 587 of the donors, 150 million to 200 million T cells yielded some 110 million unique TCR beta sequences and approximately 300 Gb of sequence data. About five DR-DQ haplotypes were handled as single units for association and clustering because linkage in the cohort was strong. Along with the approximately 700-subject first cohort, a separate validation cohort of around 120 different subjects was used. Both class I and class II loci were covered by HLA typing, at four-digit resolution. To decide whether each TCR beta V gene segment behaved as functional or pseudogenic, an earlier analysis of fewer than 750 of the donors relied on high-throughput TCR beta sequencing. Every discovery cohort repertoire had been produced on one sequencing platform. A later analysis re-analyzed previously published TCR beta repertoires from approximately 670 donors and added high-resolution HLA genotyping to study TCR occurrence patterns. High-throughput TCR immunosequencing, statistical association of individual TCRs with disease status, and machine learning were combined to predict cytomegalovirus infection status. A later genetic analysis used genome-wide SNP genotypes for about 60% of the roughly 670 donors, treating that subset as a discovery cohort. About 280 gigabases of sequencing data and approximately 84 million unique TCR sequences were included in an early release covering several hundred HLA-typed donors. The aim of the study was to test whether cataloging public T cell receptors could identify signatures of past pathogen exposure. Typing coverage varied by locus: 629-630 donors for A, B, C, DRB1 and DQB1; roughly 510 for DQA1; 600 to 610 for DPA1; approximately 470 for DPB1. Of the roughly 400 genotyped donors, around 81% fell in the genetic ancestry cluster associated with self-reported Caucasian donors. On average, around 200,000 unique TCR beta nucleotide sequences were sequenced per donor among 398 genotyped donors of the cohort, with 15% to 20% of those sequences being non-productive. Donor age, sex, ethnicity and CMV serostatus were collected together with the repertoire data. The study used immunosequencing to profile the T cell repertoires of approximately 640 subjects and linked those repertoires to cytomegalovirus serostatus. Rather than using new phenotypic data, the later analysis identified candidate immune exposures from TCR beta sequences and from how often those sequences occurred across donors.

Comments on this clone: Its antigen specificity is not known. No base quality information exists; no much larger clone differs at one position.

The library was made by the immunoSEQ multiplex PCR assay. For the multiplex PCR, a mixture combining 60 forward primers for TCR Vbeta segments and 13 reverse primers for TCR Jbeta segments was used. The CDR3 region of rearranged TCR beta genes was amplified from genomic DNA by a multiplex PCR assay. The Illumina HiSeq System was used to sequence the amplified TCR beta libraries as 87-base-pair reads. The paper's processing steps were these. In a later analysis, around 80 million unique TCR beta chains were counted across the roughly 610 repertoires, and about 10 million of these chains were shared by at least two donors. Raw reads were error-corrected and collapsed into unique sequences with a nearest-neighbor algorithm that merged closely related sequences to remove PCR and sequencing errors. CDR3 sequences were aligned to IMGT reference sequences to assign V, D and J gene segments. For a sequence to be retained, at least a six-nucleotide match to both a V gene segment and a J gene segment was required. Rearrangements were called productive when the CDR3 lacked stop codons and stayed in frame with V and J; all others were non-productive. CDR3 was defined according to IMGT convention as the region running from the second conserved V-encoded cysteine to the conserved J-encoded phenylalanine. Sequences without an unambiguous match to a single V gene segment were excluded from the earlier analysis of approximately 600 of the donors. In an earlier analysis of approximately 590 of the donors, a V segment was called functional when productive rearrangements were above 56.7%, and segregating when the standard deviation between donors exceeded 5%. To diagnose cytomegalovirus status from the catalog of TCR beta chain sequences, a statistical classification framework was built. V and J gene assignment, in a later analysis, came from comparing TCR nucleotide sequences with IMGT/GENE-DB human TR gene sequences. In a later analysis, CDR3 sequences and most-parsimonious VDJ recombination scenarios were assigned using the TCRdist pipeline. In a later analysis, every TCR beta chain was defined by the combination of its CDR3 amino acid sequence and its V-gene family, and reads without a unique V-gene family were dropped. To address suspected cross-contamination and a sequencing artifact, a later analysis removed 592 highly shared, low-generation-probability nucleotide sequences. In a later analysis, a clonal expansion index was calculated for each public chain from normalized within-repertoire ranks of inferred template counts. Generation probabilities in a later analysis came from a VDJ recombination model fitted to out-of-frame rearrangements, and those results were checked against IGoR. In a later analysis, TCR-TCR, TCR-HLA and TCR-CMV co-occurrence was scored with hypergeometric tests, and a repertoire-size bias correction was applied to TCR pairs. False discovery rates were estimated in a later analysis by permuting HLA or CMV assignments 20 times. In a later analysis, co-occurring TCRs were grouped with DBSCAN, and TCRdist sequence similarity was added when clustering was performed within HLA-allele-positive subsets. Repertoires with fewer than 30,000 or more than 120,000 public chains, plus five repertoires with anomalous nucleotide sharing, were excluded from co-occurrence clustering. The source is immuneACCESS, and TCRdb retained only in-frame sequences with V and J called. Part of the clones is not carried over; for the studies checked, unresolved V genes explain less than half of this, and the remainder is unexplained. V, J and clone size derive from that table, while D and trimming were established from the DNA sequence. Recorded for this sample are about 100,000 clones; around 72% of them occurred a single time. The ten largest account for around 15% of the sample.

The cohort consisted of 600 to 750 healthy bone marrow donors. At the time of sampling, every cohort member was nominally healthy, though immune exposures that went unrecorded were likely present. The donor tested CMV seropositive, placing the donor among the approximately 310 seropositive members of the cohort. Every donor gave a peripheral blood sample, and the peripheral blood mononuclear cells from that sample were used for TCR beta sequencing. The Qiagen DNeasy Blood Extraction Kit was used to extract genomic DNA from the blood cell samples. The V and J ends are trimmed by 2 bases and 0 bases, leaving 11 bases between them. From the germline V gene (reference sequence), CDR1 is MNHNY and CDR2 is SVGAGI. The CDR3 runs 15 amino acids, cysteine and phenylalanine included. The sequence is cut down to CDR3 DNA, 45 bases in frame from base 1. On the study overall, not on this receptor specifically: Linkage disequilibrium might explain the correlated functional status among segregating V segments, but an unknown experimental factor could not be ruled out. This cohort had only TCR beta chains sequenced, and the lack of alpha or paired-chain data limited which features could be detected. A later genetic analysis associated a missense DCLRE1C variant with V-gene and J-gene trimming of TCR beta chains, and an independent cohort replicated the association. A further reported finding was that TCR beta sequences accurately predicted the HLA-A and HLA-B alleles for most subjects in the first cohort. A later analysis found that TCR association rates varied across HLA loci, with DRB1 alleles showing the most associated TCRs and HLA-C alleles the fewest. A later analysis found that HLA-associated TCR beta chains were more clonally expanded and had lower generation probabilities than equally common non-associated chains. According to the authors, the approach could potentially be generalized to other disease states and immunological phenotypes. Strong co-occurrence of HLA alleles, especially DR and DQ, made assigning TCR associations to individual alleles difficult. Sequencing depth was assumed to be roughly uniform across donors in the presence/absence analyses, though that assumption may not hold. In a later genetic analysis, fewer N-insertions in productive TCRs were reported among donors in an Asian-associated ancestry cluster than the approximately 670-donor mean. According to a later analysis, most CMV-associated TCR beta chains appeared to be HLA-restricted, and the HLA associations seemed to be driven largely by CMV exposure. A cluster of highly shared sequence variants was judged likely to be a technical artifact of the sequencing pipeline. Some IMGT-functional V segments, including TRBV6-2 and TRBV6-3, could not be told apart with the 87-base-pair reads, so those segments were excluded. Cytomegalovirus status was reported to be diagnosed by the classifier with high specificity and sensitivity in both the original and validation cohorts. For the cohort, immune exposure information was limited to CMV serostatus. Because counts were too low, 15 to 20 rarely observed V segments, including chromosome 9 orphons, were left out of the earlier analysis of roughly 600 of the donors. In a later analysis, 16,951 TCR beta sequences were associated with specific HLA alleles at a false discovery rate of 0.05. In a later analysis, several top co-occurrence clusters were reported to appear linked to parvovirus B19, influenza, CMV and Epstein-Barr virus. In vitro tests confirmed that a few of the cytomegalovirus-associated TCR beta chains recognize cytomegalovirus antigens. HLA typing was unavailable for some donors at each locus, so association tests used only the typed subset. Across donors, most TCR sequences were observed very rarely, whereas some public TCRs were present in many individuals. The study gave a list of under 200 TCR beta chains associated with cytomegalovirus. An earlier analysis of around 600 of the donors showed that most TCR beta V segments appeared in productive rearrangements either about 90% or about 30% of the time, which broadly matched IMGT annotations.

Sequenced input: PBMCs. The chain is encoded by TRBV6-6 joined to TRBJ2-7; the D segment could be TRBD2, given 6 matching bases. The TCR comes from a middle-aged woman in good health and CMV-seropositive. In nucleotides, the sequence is TGTGCCAGCAGTTACCGGGACGGGAGCTCCTACGAGCAGTACTTC. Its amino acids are CASSYRDGSSYEQYF.